This T cell receptor beta chain was recovered during a study of T cells expressing NK-cell markers. Whole-study results and caveats: What remained unclear was the HCMV specificity of expanded NKG2C+ T cell clones. Dominant NKG2C+ clonotype frequencies of 1.0-7.0% of CD8+ T cells were measured in over 5 donors.

As regards this clonotype: Its specificity is not known.

Per germline, CDR1 MGHRA and CDR2 YSYEKL. This CDR3 contains 16 residues. Reanalyzing the 5' RACE reads, TCRdb keeps one entry per CDR3 protein, without DNA. The sample totals over 200,000 distinct CDR3 sequences; its top ten clones hold about 0.4%. This sequence was found in a man aged 18 to 29 in good health. The sample consisted of blood T cells: a sorted CD56 or NKG2C T cell subset, CD4+ or CD8+ T cells, or bulk PBMC T cells (not recorded which). The chain carries TRBV4-1 and TRBJ1-4. CDR3 residues: CASSPSSAVANEKLFF.